These 22 T cell receptor beta chains came from one sample sequenced in a study of blood T cell repertoires in COVID-19. Data came from immunoSEQ multiplex PCR; TCRdb stores just in-frame clones and leaves some out. Of a few hundred thousand clones in the sample, over 75% were seen once. Sample: peripheral blood. The receptor source for this set is a woman between 50 and 59 years old who had recovered from COVID-19.

The V call is TRBV28, the J call TRBJ1-5, with D tentatively TRBD1 (5 bases). Trimming took off 3 bases at V and 5 bases at J, with 14 bases between the two ends. This CDR3 region has 15 residues. CDR1 MDHEN and CDR2 SYDVKM come from the germline V gene. The DNA for the CDR3 is TGTGCCAGCAGTTTGGCAGGGTCGCTGGATCAGCCCCAGCATTTT. This translates into CASSLAGSLDQPQHF.

The chain joins TRBV27 to TRBJ1-5, with 9 bases identical to TRBD1. Per the germline V gene, CDR1 is MNHEY and CDR2 is SMNVEV (reference sequence). This CDR3 contains 15 residues. Trimming removed 6 bases from V and 4 bases from J; junction bases left unmatched: 7. The CDR3 loop reads CASRPDRGWNQPQHF. CDR3 bases: TGTGCCAGCAGGCCGGACAGGGGATGGAATCAGCCCCAGCATTTT.

In its sample, this clone was seen once. The V gene is TRBV6-6, the J gene TRBJ2-7; 8 bases line up with TRBD1. The CDR3 totals 16 residues. Germline V gene sequence: CDR1 MNHNY, CDR2 SVGAGI (reference sequence). After removal of 4 bases from V and 0 bases from J, the junction contained 8 bases not matched to a gene. CDR3 nucleotide sequence: TGTGCCAGCAGTTCAGACCGGACAGGGTACTCCTACGAGCAGTACTTC. Protein: CASSSDRTGYSYEQYF.

Here the CDR3 reads CASSLRDRQETQYF. CDR3 DNA sequence: TGCGCCAGCAGCTTGCGGGACAGGCAGGAGACCCAGTACTTC. The chain links TRBV5-1 to TRBJ2-5, with 8 bases that match TRBD1. CDR1 SGHRS and CDR2 YFSETQ come from the germline V gene. Trimming at V came to 1 base and at J to 5 bases, leaving 4 bases not matched to a gene. CDR3 size: 14 residues.

This sequence joins TRBV7-8 and TRBJ2-1, with a tentative D call TRBD2 (5 bases). In germline, CDR1 is SGHVS, CDR2 FQNEAQ. Trimming took 3 bases from V and 8 from J, leaving 14 bases between them. The CDR3 is 14 residues long. This CDR3 is CASSLFGVIDEQFF. As DNA, the CDR3 is TGTGCCAGCAGCTTGTTCGGGGTTATCGATGAGCAGTTCTTC.

This rearrangement joins TRBV19 to TRBJ2-3; TRBD1 is a possible D gene (6 bases). Looked up from germline, CDR1 is LNHDA and CDR2 is SQIVND (reference sequence). The CDR3 loop spans 15 amino acids. Trimming pared 0 bases from V and 6 bases from J, leaving 13 bases between. This chain's CDR3 is CASSIEDSALDTQYF. For the CDR3, the DNA is TGTGCCAGTAGTATAGAGGACAGCGCCCTGGATACGCAGTATTTT.

The genes are TRBV15 and TRBJ2-3; a possible D gene is TRBD1 (5 bases). The CDR3 loop spans 14 amino acids. Germline V gene lookup returns CDR1 LNHNV and CDR2 YYDKDF (reference sequence). Trimming removed 5 bases at V and 5 bases at J, with 14 bases between. The CDR3 DNA follows: TGTGCCACCAGCTTACGACAGACAAAAGATACGCAGTATTTT. Translated: CATSLRQTKDTQYF.

The rearrangement uses TRBV7-2 and TRBJ2-7; D perhaps matches TRBD1 (5 bases). This CDR3 is 13 amino acids long. V was shortened by 4 bases and J by 6 bases, with 13 bases between the two germline ends. Germline loops: CDR1 SGHTA, CDR2 FQGNSA. The CDR3 region has the DNA TGTGCCAGCAGCTCCCTGCAGGGATCCGAGCAGTACTTC. Its protein is CASSSLQGSEQYF.

The chain joins TRBV28 to TRBJ2-3, with D maybe TRBD2 (5 bases). Trimming left V 11 bases short and J 1 base short, with 10 bases between. The germline V gene has CDR1 MDHEN and CDR2 SYDVKM. This CDR3 has 12 amino acids. CDR3: CAGRTGTDTQYF. CDR3 nucleotides: TGTGCCGGCCGGACTGGCACAGATACGCAGTATTTT.

The chain combines TRBV6-5 with TRBJ1-1; maybe TRBD1 (6 bases). The length of the CDR3 is 14 residues. The germline CDR1 and CDR2 sequences are MNHEY and SVGAGI. The V end was cut by 0 bases, the J end by 4 bases, with 9 bases between. CDR3 sequence (DNA): TGTGCCAGCAGTTACTCAGGGGGAAGCACTGAAGCTTTCTTT. It yields the protein CASSYSGGSTEAFF.

The chain uses TRBV9 and TRBJ1-2, with 9 nucleotides matching TRBD1. Germline loops: CDR1 SGDLS, CDR2 YYNGEE. J was trimmed by 8 bases and V by 4 bases; bases with no gene match: 15. The CDR3 length is 16 residues. The CDR3 here is CASSPRGGQGKGGYTF. The CDR3 nucleotides read TGTGCCAGCAGCCCCCGAGGGGGACAGGGCAAGGGAGGCTACACCTTC. The whole variable domain, remainder taken from reference TRBV9 and TRBJ1-2, is DSGVTQTPKHLITATGQRVTLRCSPRSGDLSVYWYQQSLDQGLQFLIQYYNGEERAKGNILERFSAQQFPDLHSELNLSSLELGDSALYFCASSPRGGQGKGGYTFGSGTRLTVV.

The chain recombines TRBV7-2 with TRBJ1-6; weak D call: TRBD1 (5 bases). Germline V gene lookup returns CDR1 SGHTA and CDR2 FQGNSA. V was cut by 1 base and J by 7 bases, with 8 bases left in between. The CDR3 length is 14 residues. The CDR3: CASSLGTPNSPLHF. CDR3 in DNA: TGTGCCAGCAGCTTAGGGACACCCAATTCACCCCTCCACTTT.

The chain links TRBV9 to TRBJ2-7; D may be TRBD2 (5 bases). This CDR3 is built from 13 residues. CDR1 and CDR2 (germline): SGDLS, YYNGEE. V lost 4 bases to trimming and J lost 9 bases, with 17 bases between them. The CDR3 reads CASSITPGGLQYF. CDR3 sequence (DNA): TGTGCCAGCAGCATCACCCCAGGCGGACTGCAGTACTTC.

The chain links TRBV5-4 to TRBJ2-2; D possibly corresponds to TRBD2 (7 bases). The CDR3 extends over 15 amino acids. V was shortened by 4 bases and J by 6 bases, with 16 bases between the two germline ends. Germline loops: CDR1 SGHNT, CDR2 YYREEE (reference sequence). DNA of the CDR3: TGTGCCAGCAGCCCGGAGGGGGGGGGCCCCGGGGAGCTGTTTTTT. Its translation is CASSPEGGGPGELFF.

V is TRBV10-3 and J is TRBJ1-1; no clear D. V was pared by 6 bases and J by 3 bases, with 23 bases between. Per germline, CDR1 ENHRY and CDR2 SYGVKD. The CDR3 loop spans 17 amino acids. CDR3: CAISPALTAVYDTEAFF. The CDR3 coding sequence is TGTGCCATCAGCCCGGCTCTCACAGCGGTTTATGACACTGAAGCTTTCTTT.

The V gene is TRBV7-8, the J gene TRBJ1-6, with D possibly TRBD1 on 5 matching bases. Germline CDR1 reads SGHVS; CDR2 reads FQNEAQ. V lost 5 bases, J lost 14 bases, and 22 bases lay in between. The CDR3 loop spans 15 amino acids. CDR3 coding DNA: TGTGCCAGCAGCCCAAGGACAACGGGCTCCTCCACCCTCCACTTT. Translated: CASSPRTTGSSTLHF.

V gene TRBV27 combines with J gene TRBJ2-3, with 8 bases matching TRBD1. Per the germline V gene, CDR1 is MNHEY and CDR2 is SMNVEV (reference sequence). V lost 1 base, J lost 5 bases, and 5 bases stayed unmatched. This CDR3 has 15 amino acids. The CDR3 DNA reads as TGTGCCAGCAGTTTATACGGACAGGGAGAAGATACGCAGTATTTT. Amino acids: CASSLYGQGEDTQYF.

The chain couples TRBV7-2 to TRBJ1-2, with D perhaps TRBD1 (5 bases). The V gene's germline CDR1 is SGHTA and CDR2 FQGNSA. This CDR3 has 14 amino acids. The V and J ends lost 5 bases and 4 bases respectively, with 14 bases between them. In DNA form, the CDR3 reads TGTGCCAGCAGCCTCTCACGGGGGGGCTATGGCTACACCTTC. This codes for CASSLSRGGYGYTF.

This chain connects TRBV5-1 to TRBJ2-1; 8 nucleotides align to TRBD1. CDR3 length equals 15 residues. Per the germline V gene, CDR1 is SGHRS and CDR2 is YFSETQ. After removal of 4 bases from V and 1 base from J, the junction contained 4 bases not matched to a gene. The CDR3: CASSPQGVSYNEQFF. The CDR3 bases are TGCGCCAGCAGCCCACAGGGGGTATCCTACAATGAGCAGTTCTTC.

The genes are TRBV28 and TRBJ1-1, with D unresolved. The CDR3 spans 15 residues. V was shortened by 4 bases and J by 0 bases, with 12 bases between the two germline ends. Per germline, CDR1 MDHEN and CDR2 SYDVKM. CDR3 protein: CASSSAGLMNTEAFF. As DNA, the CDR3 is TGTGCCAGCAGTTCAGCCGGACTGATGAACACTGAAGCTTTCTTT.

The chain couples TRBV29-1 to TRBJ2-5, with D unclear. The V gene lost 7 bases and the J gene lost 1 base, with 10 bases spanning the gap. The CDR3 runs 12 residues. Germline V gene lookup returns CDR1 SQVTM and CDR2 ANQGSEA. CDR3 loop: CSASPGQETQYF. CDR3 DNA sequence: TGCAGCGCCTCACCCGGCCAAGAGACCCAGTACTTC.

Only one count was recorded for this clone. The rearrangement links TRBV7-2 to TRBJ2-1; tentative D call: TRBD1 (6 bases). In germline, CDR1 is SGHTA, CDR2 FQGNSA. The CDR3 is made up of 14 amino acids. Trimming shortened V by 1 base and J by 9 bases, and 13 bases separated the two germline ends. DNA of the CDR3: TGTGCCAGCAGCTTAGTCCAGGGGTATTTTGAGCAGTTCTTC. Translated: CASSLVQGYFEQFF.